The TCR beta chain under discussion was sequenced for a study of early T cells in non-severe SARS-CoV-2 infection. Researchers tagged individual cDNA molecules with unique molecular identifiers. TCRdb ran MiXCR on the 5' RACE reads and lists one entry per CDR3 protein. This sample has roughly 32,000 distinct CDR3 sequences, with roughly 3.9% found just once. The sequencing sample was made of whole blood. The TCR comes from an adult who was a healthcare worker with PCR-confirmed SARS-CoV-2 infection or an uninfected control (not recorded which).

CDR3 bases: TGTGCCAGCAGCCGGGGACGACTAGAGACCCAGTACTTC. Protein sequence: CASSRGRLETQYF. This chain links TRBV7-3 with TRBJ2-5; D is possibly TRBD1 or TRBD2 (5 bases each). The CDR3 sequence is 13 residues long. V gave up 5 bases and J gave up 4 bases, with 11 bases separating them. The germline CDR1 and CDR2 sequences are SGHTA and FQGTGA. Full variable domain (outside the CDR3, taken from reference TRBV7-3 and TRBJ2-5): GAGVSQTPSNKVTEKGKYVELRCDPISGHTALYWYRQSLGQGPEFLIYFQGTGAADDSGLPNDRFFAVRPEGSVSTLKIQRTERGDSAVYLCASSRGRLETQYFGPGTRLLVL.